Below, one T cell receptor beta chain is given with its context. Antigen unknown. The data originate from a study of PD-L1 blockade in urothelial cancer. Study-level information: At 6 weeks and at 3 weeks (second dose) after treatment start, blood was analyzed.

The germline CDR1 and CDR2 sequences are SGHTA and FQGTGA. V lost 3 bases, J lost 5 bases, and 14 bases lay in between. The CDR3 is 15 residues long. Repertoires were generated with immunoSEQ multiplex PCR, while TCRdb's copy carries only in-frame clones and drops some. The sample records about 27,000 clones, 82% being singletons. The study, taken as a whole, reports: Patients with below-median pretreatment blood clonality survived longer.

Stated time point: peripheral blood 6 weeks after treatment start. Sample contribution per patient ranged from 1 to 8, covering pretreatment and on-treatment. The sequence came from a man between 65 and 85 years old with urothelial cancer. Sequenced here: PBMCs, sampled around atezolizumab (anti-PD-L1) treatment. The chain couples TRBV7-3 to TRBJ2-1; tentative D call: TRBD1 (7 bases). The CDR3 reads CASSFAGQGDNEQFF. Written as DNA, the CDR3 is TGTGCCAGCAGCTTCGCGGGGCAGGGGGACAATGAGCAGTTCTTC.